This entry lists 3 T cell receptor beta chains sequenced from one sample in a study of response to subunit inactivated influenza vaccine. MiXCR, applied by TCRdb to the RT-PCR reads, yields one record per CDR3 protein. In the table there are roughly 780,000 distinct CDR3 sequences, about 18% of which are singletons. The input for sequencing was PBMCs from blood, taken around 5 days after vaccination. Every receptor here comes from a man in his fifties or sixties who received an inactivated influenza vaccine.

The sample holds a few counts of this clonotype. The chain couples TRBV29-1 to TRBJ2-5, with D possibly being TRBD2 (5 bases). CDR1 is SQVTM, CDR2 ANQGSEA, per germline. Trimming removed 7 bases at V and 5 bases at J, with 11 bases between. The CDR3 spans 11 residues. The CDR3 region has the DNA TGCAGCGCGATAAGGGAGGAGACCCAGTACTTC. Protein product: CSAIREETQYF.

The chain employs TRBV2 and TRBJ1-4, with D maybe TRBD1 (6 bases). This CDR3 has 15 residues. Germline V gene sequence: CDR1 SNHLY, CDR2 FYNNEI. Trimming shortened V by 5 bases and J by 2 bases, and 12 bases separated the two germline ends. The CDR3 here is CASSLSGGTNEKLFF. DNA for the CDR3: TGTGCCAGCAGTCTGTCTGGGGGCACTAATGAAAAACTGTTTTTT.

This clonotype came up many times. CDR3: CASSRIQFTDYNEQFF. The CDR3 coding sequence is TGTGCCAGCAGCCGCATCCAATTTACCGATTACAATGAGCAGTTCTTC. The chain combines TRBV7-2 with TRBJ2-1; D remains ambiguous. Trimming pared 5 bases from V and 4 bases from J, leaving 18 bases between. Germline CDR1 and CDR2: SGHTA and FQGNSA. The CDR3 is made up of 16 amino acids. Filled out from reference TRBV7-2 and TRBJ2-1, the complete variable domain reads GAGVSQSPSNKVTEKGKDVELRCDPISGHTALYWYRQSLGQGLEFLIYFQGNSAPDKSGLPSDRFSAERTGGSVSTLTIQRTQQEDSAVYLCASSRIQFTDYNEQFFGPGTRLTVL.